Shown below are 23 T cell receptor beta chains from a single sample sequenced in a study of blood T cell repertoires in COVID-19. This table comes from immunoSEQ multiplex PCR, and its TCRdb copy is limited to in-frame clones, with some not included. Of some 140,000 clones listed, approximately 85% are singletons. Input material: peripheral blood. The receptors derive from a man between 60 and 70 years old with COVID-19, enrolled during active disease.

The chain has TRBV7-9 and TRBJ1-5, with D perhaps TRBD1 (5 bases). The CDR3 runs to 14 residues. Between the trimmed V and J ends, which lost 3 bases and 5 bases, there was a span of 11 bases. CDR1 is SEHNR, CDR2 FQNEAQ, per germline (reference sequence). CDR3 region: CASSFPGMDQPQHF. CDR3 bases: TGTGCCAGCAGCTTTCCAGGGATGGATCAGCCCCAGCATTTT.

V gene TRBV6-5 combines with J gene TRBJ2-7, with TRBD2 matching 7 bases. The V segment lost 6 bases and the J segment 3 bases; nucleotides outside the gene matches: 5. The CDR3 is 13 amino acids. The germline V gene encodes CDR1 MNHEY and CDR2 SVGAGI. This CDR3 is CASSPGGGYEQYF. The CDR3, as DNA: TGTGCCAGCAGCCCCGGCGGGGGCTACGAGCAGTACTTC.

CDR3 DNA sequence: TGCGCCAGCAGGCCGGGACAGGGTTCGGTCACTGAAGCTTTCTTT. Translated: CASRPGQGSVTEAFF. This sequence joins TRBV4-1 and TRBJ1-1; 9 nucleotides align to TRBD1. Germline values: CDR1 MGHRA, CDR2 YSYEKL. The CDR3 totals 15 residues. V was pared by 6 bases and J by 4 bases, with 9 bases of the junction left unmatched.

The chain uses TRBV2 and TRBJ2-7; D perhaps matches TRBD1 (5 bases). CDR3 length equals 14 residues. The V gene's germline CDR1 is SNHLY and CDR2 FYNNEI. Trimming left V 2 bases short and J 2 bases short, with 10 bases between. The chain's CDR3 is CASSEQGSPYEQYF. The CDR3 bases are TGTGCCAGCAGTGAACAGGGCTCTCCCTACGAGCAGTACTTC.

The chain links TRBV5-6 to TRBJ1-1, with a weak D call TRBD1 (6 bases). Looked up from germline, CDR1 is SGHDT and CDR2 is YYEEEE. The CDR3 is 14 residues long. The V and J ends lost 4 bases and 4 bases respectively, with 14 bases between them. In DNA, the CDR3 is TGTGCCAGCAGCCTGACAGGCAATCCCACTGAAGCTTTCTTT. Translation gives CASSLTGNPTEAFF.

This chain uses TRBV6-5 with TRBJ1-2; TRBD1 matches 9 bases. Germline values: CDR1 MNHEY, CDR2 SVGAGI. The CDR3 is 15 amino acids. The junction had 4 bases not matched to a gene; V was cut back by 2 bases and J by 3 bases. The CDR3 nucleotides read TGTGCCAGCAGTTACGCTACAGGGGGCCACTATGGCTACACCTTC. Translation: CASSYATGGHYGYTF.

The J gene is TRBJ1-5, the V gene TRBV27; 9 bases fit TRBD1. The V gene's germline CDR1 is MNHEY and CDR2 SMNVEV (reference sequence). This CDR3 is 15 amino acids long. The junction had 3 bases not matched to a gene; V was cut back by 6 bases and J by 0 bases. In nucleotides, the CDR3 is TGTGCCAGCAGCTGGACAGGGGATAGCAATCAGCCCCAGCATTTT. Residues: CASSWTGDSNQPQHF.

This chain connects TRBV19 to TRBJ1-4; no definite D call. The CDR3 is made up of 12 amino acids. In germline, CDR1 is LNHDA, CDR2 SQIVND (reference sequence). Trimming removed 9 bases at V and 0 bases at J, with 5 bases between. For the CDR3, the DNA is TGTGCCAGCCTTGCAACTAATGAAAAACTGTTTTTT. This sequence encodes CASLATNEKLFF.

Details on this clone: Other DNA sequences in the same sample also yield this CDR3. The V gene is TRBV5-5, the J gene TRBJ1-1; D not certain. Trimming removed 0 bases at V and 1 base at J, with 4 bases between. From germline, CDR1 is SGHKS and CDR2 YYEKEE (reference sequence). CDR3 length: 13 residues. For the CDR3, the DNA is TGTGCCAGCAGCTTGGACAGGAACACTGAAGCTTTCTTT. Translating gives CASSLDRNTEAFF.

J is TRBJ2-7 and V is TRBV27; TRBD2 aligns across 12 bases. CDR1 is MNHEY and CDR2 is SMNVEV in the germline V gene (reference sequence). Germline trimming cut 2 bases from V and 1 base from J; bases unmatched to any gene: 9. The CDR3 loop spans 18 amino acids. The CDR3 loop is CASSLGGLAGGSSYEQYF. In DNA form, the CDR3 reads TGTGCCAGCAGTTTAGGGGGACTAGCGGGCGGCTCATCCTACGAGCAGTACTTC.

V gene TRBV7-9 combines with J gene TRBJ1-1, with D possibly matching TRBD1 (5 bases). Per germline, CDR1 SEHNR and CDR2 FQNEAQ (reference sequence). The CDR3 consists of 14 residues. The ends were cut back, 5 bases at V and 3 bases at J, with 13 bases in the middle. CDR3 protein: CASSPPGGYTEAFF. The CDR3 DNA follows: TGTGCCAGCAGCCCCCCCGGGGGGTACACTGAAGCTTTCTTT.

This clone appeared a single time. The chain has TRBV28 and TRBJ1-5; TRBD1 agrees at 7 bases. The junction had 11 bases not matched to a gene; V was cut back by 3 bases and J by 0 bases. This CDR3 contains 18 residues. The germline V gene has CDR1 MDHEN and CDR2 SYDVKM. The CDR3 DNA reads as TGTGCCAGCAGTTTCCCCGACAGGGTTTCTTTTAGCAATCAGCCCCAGCATTTT. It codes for CASSFPDRVSFSNQPQHF.

The CDR3 region is CASSGALGVSNQPQHF. The DNA of the CDR3 is TGTGCCAGCAGCGGCGCACTCGGGGTTAGCAATCAGCCCCAGCATTTT. The chain couples TRBV2 to TRBJ1-5; no clear D gene. In germline, CDR1 is SNHLY, CDR2 FYNNEI. Between the trimmed V and J ends, which lost 6 bases and 0 bases, there was a span of 15 bases. The CDR3 covers 16 residues.

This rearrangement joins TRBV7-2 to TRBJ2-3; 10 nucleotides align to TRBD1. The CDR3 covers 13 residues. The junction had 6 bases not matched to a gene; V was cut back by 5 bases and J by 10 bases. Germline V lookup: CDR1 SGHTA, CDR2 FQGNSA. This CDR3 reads CASSRQGAQAQYF. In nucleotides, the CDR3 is TGTGCCAGCAGCCGACAGGGGGCGCAGGCGCAGTATTTT.

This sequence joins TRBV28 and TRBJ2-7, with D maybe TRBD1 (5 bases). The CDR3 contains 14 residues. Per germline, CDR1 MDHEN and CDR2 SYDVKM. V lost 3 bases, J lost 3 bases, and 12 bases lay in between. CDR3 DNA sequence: TGTGCCAGCAGTTTGTCCAGGGCAGGCTACGAGCAGTACTTC. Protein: CASSLSRAGYEQYF.

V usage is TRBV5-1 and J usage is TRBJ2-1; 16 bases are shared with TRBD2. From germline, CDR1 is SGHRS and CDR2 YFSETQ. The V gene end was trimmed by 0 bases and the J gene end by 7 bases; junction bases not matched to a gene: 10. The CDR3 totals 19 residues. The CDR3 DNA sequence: TGCGCCAGCAGCTTGGTAGGAGGGACTAGCGGGAGGGGAGGTAATGAGCAGTTCTTC. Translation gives CASSLVGGTSGRGGNEQFF.

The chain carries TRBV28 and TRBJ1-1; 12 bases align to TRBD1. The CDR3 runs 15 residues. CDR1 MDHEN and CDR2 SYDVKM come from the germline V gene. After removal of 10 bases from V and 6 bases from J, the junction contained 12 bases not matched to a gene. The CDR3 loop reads CATWDRGLSGPEAFF. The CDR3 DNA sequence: TGTGCCACCTGGGACAGGGGGCTGTCGGGACCTGAAGCTTTCTTT.

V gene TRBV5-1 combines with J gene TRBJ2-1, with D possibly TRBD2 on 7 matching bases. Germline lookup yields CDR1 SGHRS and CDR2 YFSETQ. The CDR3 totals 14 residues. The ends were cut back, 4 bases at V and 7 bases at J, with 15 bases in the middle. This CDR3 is CASSRSGGTNEQFF. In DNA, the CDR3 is TGCGCCAGCAGCCGGTCGGGGGGCACGAATGAGCAGTTCTTC.

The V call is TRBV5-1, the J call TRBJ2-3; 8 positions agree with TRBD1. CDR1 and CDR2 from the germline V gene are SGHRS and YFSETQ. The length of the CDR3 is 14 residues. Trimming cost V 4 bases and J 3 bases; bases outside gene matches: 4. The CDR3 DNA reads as TGCGCCAGCAGCGCCGGGACAGGTACAGATACGCAGTATTTT. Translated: CASSAGTGTDTQYF.

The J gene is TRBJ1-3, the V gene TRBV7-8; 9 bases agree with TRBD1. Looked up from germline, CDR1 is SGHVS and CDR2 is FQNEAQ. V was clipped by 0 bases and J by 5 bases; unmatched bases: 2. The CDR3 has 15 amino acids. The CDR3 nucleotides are TGTGCCAGCAGCTTAGCGGGACAGGGTAGAAACACCATATATTTT. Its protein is CASSLAGQGRNTIYF.

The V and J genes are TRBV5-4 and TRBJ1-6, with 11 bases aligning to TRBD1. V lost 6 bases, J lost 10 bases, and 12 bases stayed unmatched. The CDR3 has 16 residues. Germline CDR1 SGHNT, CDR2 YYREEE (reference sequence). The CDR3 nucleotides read TGTGCCAGCAACCTCGGACAGGGGGCATCAGGGTCACCCCTCCACTTT. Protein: CASNLGQGASGSPLHF.

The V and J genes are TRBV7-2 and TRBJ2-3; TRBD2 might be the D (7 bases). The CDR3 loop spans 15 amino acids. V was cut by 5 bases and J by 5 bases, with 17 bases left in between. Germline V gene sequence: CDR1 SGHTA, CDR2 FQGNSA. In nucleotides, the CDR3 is TGTGCCAGCAGCACCATATGGGGGGGCCTAGATACGCAGTATTTT. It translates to CASSTIWGGLDTQYF.

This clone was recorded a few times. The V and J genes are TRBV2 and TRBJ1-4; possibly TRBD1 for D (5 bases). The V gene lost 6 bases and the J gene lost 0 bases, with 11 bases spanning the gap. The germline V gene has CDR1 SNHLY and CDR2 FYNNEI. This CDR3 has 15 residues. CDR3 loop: CASSRQTSTNEKLFF. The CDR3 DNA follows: TGTGCCAGCAGCCGACAGACTTCAACTAATGAAAAACTGTTTTTT.